This T cell receptor beta chain was sequenced for a study of T-cell memory formation after mild COVID-19. General study findings and limits: Some clones that responded were present in memory (sampled pre-infection), which suggests cross-reactive memory joined. Clones contracting across day 15 to 85 had a balanced CD4/CD8 profile; later expanding clones leaned CD4+. Researchers report contracting CD4+ clones mostly in CM and EM, with CD8+ clones in EMRA.

Germline CDR1 and CDR2: MNHNS and SASEGT. The V gene lost 9 bases and the J gene lost 1 base, with 6 bases spanning the gap. CDR3 length: 11 amino acids. Constant-segment-primed 5'RACE gave TCR alpha and TCR beta cDNA libraries with sample barcodes and UMIs. TCRdb reanalysed the 5' RACE reads using MiXCR and keeps one entry per CDR3 protein. The sample holds 560,000 or so distinct CDR3 sequences; 15% to 20% are singletons and the top ten take less than 10%. A note on this clonotype: Its antigen remains unidentified.

The chain uses TRBV6-1 and TRBJ1-2, with D unresolved. The sequencing sample was made of PBMCs or a T cell subset sorted from them (not recorded which). This receptor was identified in an adult woman who had mild COVID-19 (a few samples of this study predate the infection). Cell type and time point are not known. The CDR3 DNA follows: TGTGCCAGTAGGAATAACTATGGCTACACCTTC. Its protein is CASRNNYGYTF.